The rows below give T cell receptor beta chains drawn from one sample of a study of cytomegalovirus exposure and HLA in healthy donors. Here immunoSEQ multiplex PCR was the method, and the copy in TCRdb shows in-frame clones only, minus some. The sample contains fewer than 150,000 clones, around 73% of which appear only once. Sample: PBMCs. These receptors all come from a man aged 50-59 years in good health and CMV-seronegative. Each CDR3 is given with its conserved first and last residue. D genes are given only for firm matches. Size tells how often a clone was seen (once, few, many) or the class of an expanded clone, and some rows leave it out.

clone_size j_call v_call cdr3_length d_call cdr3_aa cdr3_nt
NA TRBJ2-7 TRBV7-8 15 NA CASSLELTEAHEQYF TGTGCCAGCAGCTTAGAGTTAACGGAGGCCCACGAGCAGTACTTC
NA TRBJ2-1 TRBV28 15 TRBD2 CASSLFTSGNNEQFF TGTGCCAGCAGTTTATTCACTAGCGGGAACAATGAGCAGTTCTTC
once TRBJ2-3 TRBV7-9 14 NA CASSLAQAPDTQYF TGTGCCAGCAGCTTAGCTCAGGCACCAGATACGCAGTATTTT
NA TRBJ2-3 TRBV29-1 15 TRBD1 CSVHPTGVGTDTQYF TGCAGCGTCCACCCGACAGGGGTGGGCACAGATACGCAGTATTTT
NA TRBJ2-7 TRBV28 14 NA CASSLGEIPYEQYF TGTGCCAGCAGTTTAGGGGAGATACCCTACGAGCAGTACTTC
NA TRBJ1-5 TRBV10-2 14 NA CASSETALRQPQHF TGCGCCAGCAGTGAGACTGCCCTCAGGCAGCCCCAGCATTTT
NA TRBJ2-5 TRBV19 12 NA CASSTGMKTQYF TGTGCCAGTAGTACAGGGATGAAGACCCAGTACTTC
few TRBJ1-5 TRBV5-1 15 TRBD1 CASSFGQGENQPQHF TGCGCCAGCAGCTTTGGACAGGGGGAAAATCAGCCCCAGCATTTT
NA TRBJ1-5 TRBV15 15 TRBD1 CATSRAGQGYQPQHF TGTGCCACCAGCAGAGCGGGACAGGGCTATCAGCCCCAGCATTTT
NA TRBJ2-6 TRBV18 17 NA CASSLRQEPRGANVLTF TGTGCCAGCTCACTGAGACAGGAGCCTCGAGGGGCCAACGTCCTGACTTTC
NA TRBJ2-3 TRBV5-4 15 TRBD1 CASSIGQVSTDTQYF TGTGCCAGCAGCATCGGACAGGTTAGCACAGATACGCAGTATTTT
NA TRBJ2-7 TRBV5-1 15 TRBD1 CASSLAGQGTDEQYF TGCGCCAGCAGCTTGGCGGGACAGGGTACGGACGAGCAGTACTTC
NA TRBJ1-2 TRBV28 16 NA CASSFGHPRGGYGYTF TGTGCCAGCAGTTTCGGCCACCCCCGCGGAGGCTATGGCTACACCTTC
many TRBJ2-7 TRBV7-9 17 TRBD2 CASSLAGLAGAPNEQYF TGTGCCAGCAGCTTAGCCGGACTAGCGGGAGCACCCAACGAGCAGTACTTC
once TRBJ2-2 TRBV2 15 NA CASSRQQGNTGELFF TGTGCCAGCAGTAGGCAACAGGGGAACACCGGGGAGCTGTTTTTT
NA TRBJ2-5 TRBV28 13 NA CASGGGEQETQYF TGTGCCAGCGGAGGTGGTGAACAAGAGACCCAGTACTTC
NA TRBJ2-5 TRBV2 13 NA CASSGEVQETQYF TGTGCCAGCAGTGGTGAGGTACAAGAGACCCAGTACTTC
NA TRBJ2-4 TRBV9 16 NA CASSGQGTLAKNIQYF TGTGCCAGCAGCGGGCAGGGCACTCTAGCCAAAAACATTCAGTACTTC
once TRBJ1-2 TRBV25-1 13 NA CASSEGGRYGYTF TGTGCCAGCAGTGAAGGGGGGAGATATGGCTACACCTTC
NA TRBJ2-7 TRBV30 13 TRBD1 CACGTGPIYEQYF TGTGCCTGCGGGACAGGGCCGATTTACGAGCAGTACTTC
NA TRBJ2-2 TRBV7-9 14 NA CASSQGQNTGELFF TGTGCCAGCAGCCAAGGACAGAACACCGGGGAGCTGTTTTTT
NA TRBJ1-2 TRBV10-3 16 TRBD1 CAISESGDRRTGGYTF TGTGCCATCAGTGAGTCAGGGGACAGGAGAACGGGGGGCTACACCTTC
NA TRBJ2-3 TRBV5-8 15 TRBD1 CASSSGGLRTDTQYF TGTGCCAGCAGCTCAGGGGGTCTTCGCACAGATACGCAGTATTTT
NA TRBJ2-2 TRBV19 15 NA CASSPRRVGTGELFF TGTGCCAGTAGTCCAAGGAGGGTCGGTACCGGGGAGCTGTTTTTT